This T cell receptor (beta chain) emerged from a study of shared clonotypes between healthy human individuals. As for the study in general: The donor group consisted of a couple of women and three men, aged 18 to 49. Study findings and constraints: Among donors, sharing of clonotypes was expected to be affected by sequencing depth.

A note on this clone: The antigen remains unidentified.

Sequencing was performed with immunoSEQ multiplex PCR; in TCRdb, only in-frame clones are kept and a portion is missing. The sample has 2 million to 2.5 million clones, roughly 93% seen once. The germline gives CDR1 MDHEN, CDR2 SYDVKM. This CDR3 region has 21 residues. Trimming took off 7 bases at V and 2 bases at J, with 35 bases between the two ends. Splitting the CD4+ cells yielded a CD45RA+ naive subset and a CD45RA-negative memory subset. This sequence joins TRBV28 and TRBJ2-5, with a tentative D call TRBD2 (6 bases). The sequencing sample was made of naive CD4+ T cells from PBMCs. The subset: CD45RA+ positively selected. The TCR originated in a man aged 18-30 years in good health. Some clones in this sample may be carry-over from other donors' samples. CDR3 DNA sequence: TGTGCCAGCATGGGTAGGTTCGGCGCTAGCCGGGAGACTAACTTGCAAGAGACCCAGTACTTC. This encodes CASMGRFGASRETNLQETQYF. Based on the CDR3 plus reference TRBV28 and TRBJ2-5, the full variable domain is DVKVTQSSRYLVKRTGEKVFLECVQDMDHENMFWYRQDPGLGLRLIYFSYDVKMKEKGDIPEGYSVSREKKERFSLILESASTNQTSMYLCASMGRFGASRETNLQETQYFGPGTRLLVL.